This paragraph covers one TCR beta chain sequence. Its antigen is currently not known. The input lacks base qualities; no much larger clone sits a single base away. The sample comes from a study of blood T cell repertoires in COVID-19 (dated by TCRdb to the early 2020s). Broadly, across the study: Samples from collaborators originated in the United States, Italy and Spain and spanned both the acute and convalescent phases of COVID-19. Where available, HLA class I and class II types were obtained from metadata supplied by the sample provider rather than from assay-based typing. A de-identified subject ID, COVID-19 status, age in years and sex were almost always included in the sample metadata. The dataset comprised deeply sampled blood TCRbeta repertoires from subjects exposed to, actively infected with, or recovered from COVID-19. The samples were drawn from two sources: the first 160 participants of the ongoing ImmuneRACE study, and over 1,000 subjects contributed by 6 global collaborators. The prospective study material was composed of cDNA or gDNA derived from T cells, B-cell-depleted T cells, or PBMCs. The repertoires were made available in a free public database intended to serve as a resource for research on the immune response to SARS-CoV-2.

The CDR3 starts with the cysteine, ends with the phenylalanine, and has 14 residues. Only the CDR3 region is kept as DNA, spanning 42 bases read in frame from base 1. The junction carries 15 bases between V and J, which are trimmed by 4 bases and 8 bases respectively. The germline V gene gives CDR1 as MNHEY and CDR2 as SVGEGT. Each collaborating institution followed its own protocols to collect whole blood in K2EDTA tubes. For TCRbeta analysis, collaborator samples were shipped as frozen whole blood, as isolated PBMCs, or as DNA extracted from either sample type. TCRbeta CDR3 regions were amplified from genomic DNA using the immunoSEQ Assay, a bias-controlled multiplex PCR. The paper's data handling went like this. The number of nucleated cells in each sample was estimated from the amplification of reference gene primers within the assay. To quantify the absolute abundance of each unique TCRbeta CDR3 rearrangement, sequence reads were collapsed and filtered. For each sample, productive Simpson clonality was calculated as the square root of Simpson's diversity index across productive rearrangements. The table comes from immuneACCESS by way of TCRdb, which keeps in-frame sequences with V and J called. Part of the clones is missing from these tables; in studies checked, under half for an unresolved V gene and the rest for unknown reasons. Clone size and V and J calls were adopted from that table, with D and trimming inferred from the DNA. The sample table lists around 150,000 clones, roughly 84% of them with a count of one. The ten top clones hold 1.1% of the sample.

What the research found in general, with its limitations: The quantity of clinical and demographic metadata differed by source and by participant and was supplied without curation.

The source is a man between 35 and 55 years old with acute or convalescent COVID-19. The source material was peripheral blood. The chain is assembled from TRBV6-2 or TRBV6-3 and TRBJ2-1, with TRBD2 tentatively as D gene (6 bases match). The DNA sequence is as follows: TGTGCCAGCAGTTTAGCGGCGGGCCTCGATGAGCAGTTCTTC. Its product reads: CASSLAAGLDEQFF.